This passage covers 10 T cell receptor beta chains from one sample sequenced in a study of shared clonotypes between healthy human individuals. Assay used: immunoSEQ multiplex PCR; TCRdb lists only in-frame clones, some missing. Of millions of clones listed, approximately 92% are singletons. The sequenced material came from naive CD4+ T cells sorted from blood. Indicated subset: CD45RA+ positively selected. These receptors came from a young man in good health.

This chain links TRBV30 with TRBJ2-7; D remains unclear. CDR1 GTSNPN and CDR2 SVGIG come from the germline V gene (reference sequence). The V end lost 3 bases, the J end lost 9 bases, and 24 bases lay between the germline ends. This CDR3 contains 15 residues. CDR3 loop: CAWSHRQETSTTQYF. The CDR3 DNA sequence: TGTGCCTGGAGCCATAGGCAGGAAACTTCTACGACGCAGTACTTC.

CDR3: CAISEGSPTEAFF. The CDR3 nucleotides are TGTGCCATCAGTGAAGGGTCGCCCACTGAAGCTTTCTTT. The chain uses TRBV10-3 and TRBJ1-1; D not resolved. The CDR3 has 13 amino acids. V lost 3 bases, J lost 4 bases, and 9 bases lay in between. Germline CDR1 ENHRY, CDR2 SYGVKD.

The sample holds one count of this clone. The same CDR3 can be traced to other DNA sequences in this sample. The CDR3 region is CASSLLNQPQHF. DNA for the CDR3: TGTGCCAGCAGTTTATTAAATCAGCCCCAGCATTTT. The V gene is TRBV28, the J gene TRBJ1-5; D not certain. Germline CDR1 reads MDHEN; CDR2 reads SYDVKM. CDR3 length: 12 amino acids. V lost 1 base and J 4 bases, leaving 2 bases between the germline ends. Complete variable domain (other parts from reference TRBV28 and TRBJ1-5): DVKVTQSSRYLVKRTGEKVFLECVQDMDHENMFWYRQDPGLGLRLIYFSYDVKMKEKGDIPEGYSVSREKKERFSLILESASTNQTSMYLCASSLLNQPQHFGDGTRLSIL.

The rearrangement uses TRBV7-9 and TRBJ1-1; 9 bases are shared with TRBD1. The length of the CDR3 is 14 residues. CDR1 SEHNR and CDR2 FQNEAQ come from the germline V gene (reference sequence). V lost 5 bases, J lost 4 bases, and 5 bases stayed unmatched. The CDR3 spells CASSIDRGGTEAFF. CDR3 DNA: TGTGCCAGCAGCATTGACAGGGGGGGCACTGAAGCTTTCTTT. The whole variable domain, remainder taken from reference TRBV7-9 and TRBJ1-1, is DTGVSQNPRHKITKRGQNVTFRCDPISEHNRLYWYRQTLGQGPEFLTYFQNEAQLEKSRLLSDRFSAERPKGSFSTLEIQRTEQGDSAMYLCASSIDRGGTEAFFGQGTRLTVV.

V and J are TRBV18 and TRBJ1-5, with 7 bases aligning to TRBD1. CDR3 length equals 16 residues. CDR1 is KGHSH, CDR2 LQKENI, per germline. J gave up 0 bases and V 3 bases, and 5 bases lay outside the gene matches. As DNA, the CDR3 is TGTGCCAGCTCACCGGCGGGGACAGCTAGCAATCAGCCCCAGCATTTT. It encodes CASSPAGTASNQPQHF.

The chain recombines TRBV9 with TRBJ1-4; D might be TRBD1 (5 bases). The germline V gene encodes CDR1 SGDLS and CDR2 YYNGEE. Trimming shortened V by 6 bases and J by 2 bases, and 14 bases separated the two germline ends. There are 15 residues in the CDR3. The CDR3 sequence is CASTRGGLTNEKLFF. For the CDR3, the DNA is TGTGCCAGCACGAGGGGAGGACTGACTAATGAAAAACTGTTTTTT.

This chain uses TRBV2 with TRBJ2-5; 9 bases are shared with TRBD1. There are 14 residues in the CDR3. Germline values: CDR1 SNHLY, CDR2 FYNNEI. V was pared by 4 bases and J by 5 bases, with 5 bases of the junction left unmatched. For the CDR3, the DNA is TGTGCCAGCAGTGCGACAGGGGGGACGGAGACCCAGTACTTC. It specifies CASSATGGTETQYF.

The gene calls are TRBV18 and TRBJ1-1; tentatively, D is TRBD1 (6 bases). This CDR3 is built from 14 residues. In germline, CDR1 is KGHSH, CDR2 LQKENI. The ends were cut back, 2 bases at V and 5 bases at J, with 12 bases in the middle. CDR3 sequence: CASSPIQQGTEAFF. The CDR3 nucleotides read TGTGCCAGCTCACCAATCCAACAGGGAACTGAAGCTTTCTTT.

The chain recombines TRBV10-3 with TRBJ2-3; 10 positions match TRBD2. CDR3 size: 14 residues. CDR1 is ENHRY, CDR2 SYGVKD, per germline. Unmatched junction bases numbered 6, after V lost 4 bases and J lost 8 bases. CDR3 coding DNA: TGTGCCATCAGTGGCCAGCGGGAGGGTGTTACGCAGTATTTT. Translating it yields CAISGQREGVTQYF.

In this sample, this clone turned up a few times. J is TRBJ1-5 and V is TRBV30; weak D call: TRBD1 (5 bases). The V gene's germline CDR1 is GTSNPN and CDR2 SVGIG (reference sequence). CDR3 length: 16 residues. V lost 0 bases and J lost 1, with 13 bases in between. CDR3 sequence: CAWSVGGIWSNQPQHF. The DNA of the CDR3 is TGTGCCTGGAGTGTGGGGGGGATCTGGAGCAATCAGCCCCAGCATTTT.